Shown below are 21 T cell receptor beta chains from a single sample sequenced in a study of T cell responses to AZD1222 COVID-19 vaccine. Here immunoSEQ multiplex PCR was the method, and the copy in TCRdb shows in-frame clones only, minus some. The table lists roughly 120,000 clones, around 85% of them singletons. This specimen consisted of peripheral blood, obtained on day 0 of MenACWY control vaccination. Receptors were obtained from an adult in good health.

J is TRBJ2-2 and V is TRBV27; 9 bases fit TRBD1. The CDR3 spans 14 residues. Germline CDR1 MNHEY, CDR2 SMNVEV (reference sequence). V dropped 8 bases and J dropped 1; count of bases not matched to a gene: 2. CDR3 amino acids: CASRDRVNTGELFF. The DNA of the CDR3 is TGTGCCAGCCGGGACAGGGTGAACACCGGGGAGCTGTTTTTT.

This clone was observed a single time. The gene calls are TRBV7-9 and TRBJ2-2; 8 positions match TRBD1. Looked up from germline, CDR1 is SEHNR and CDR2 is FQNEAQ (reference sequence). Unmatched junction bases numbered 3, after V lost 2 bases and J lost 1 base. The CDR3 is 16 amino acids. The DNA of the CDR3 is TGTGCCAGCAGCTTAATCACAGGGGGGAACACCGGGGAGCTGTTTTTT. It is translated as CASSLITGGNTGELFF.

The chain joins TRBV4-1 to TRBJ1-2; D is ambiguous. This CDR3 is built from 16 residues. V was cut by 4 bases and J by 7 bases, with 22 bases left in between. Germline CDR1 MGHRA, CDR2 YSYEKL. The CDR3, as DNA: TGCGCCAGCAGCCCAGCCGGTTCCGGGATTTCGTCTGGCTACACCTTC. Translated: CASSPAGSGISSGYTF.

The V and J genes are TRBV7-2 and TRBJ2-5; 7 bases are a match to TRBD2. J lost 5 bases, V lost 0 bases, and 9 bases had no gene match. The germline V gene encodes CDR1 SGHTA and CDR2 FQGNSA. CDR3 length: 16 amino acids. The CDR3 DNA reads TGTGCCAGCAGCTTAGCTGGCGGGGGAAGTGGGGAGACCCAGTACTTC. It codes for CASSLAGGGSGETQYF.

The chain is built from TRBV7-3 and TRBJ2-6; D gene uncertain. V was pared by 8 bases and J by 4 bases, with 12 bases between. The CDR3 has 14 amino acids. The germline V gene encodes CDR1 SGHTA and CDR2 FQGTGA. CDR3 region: CASGPSPGANVLTF. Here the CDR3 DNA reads TGTGCCAGCGGACCCTCTCCCGGGGCCAACGTCCTGACTTTC.

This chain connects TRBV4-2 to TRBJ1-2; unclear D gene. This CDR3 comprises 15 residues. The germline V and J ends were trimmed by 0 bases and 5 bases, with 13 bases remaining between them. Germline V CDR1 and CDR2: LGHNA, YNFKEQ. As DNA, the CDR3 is TGTGCCAGCAGCCAAGATTTAAACGAAGCGTATGGCTACACCTTC. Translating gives CASSQDLNEAYGYTF.

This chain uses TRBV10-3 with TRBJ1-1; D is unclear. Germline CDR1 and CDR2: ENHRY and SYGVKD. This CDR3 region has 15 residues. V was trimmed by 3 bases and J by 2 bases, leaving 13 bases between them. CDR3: CAISDSGRPNTEAFF. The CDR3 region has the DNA TGTGCCATCAGTGACAGTGGCAGGCCTAACACTGAAGCTTTCTTT.

CDR3 DNA sequence: TGTGCCAGCTCACTTACTGCAGCTGGGGCCAACGTCCTGACTTTC. This gives the protein CASSLTAAGANVLTF. V and J are TRBV6-4 and TRBJ2-6; D remains unclear. Germline V gene sequence: CDR1 MRHNA, CDR2 SNTAGT. The ends were cut back, 8 bases at V and 2 bases at J, with 13 bases in the middle. This CDR3 contains 15 residues.

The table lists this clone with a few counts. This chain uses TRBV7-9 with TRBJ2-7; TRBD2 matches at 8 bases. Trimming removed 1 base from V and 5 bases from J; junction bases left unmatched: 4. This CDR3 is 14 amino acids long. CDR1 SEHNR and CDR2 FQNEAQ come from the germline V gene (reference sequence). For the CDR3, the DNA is TGTGCCAGCAGCTTAGGACTAGCGAGCGACGAGCAGTACTTC. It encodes CASSLGLASDEQYF.

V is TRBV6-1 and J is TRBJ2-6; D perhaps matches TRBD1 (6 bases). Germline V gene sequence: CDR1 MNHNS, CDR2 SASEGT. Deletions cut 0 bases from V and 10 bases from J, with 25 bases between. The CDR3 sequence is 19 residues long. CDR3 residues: CASSEAIPLLTGTSNVLTF. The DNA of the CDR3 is TGTGCCAGCAGTGAAGCGATACCCCTTTTAACCGGGACATCTAACGTCCTGACTTTC.

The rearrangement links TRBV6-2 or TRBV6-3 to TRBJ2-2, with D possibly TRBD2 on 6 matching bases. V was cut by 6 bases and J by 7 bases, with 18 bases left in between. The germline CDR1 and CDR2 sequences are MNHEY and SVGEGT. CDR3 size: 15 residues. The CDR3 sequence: CASSPAGIRIGELFF. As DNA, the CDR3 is TGTGCCAGCAGCCCGGCGGGGATAAGGATCGGGGAGCTGTTTTTT.

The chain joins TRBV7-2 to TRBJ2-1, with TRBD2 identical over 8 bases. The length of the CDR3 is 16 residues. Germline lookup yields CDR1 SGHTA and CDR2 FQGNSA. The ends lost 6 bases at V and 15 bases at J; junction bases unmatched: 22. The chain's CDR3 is CASRSGVGLAISEGFF. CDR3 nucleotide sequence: TGTGCCAGCAGGTCCGGCGTAGGACTAGCCATTTCAGAGGGGTTCTTC.

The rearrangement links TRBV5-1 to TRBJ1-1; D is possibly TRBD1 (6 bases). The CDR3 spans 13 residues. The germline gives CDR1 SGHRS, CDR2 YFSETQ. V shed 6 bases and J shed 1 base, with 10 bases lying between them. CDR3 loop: CASMGGQNTEAFF. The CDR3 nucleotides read TGCGCCAGCATGGGGGGGCAGAACACTGAAGCTTTCTTT.

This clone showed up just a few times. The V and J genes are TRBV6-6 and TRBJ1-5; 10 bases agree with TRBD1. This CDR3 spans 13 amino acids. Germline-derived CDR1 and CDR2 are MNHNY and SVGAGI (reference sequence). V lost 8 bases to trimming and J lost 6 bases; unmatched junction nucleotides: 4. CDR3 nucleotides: TGTGCCAGCGGACAGGGGGTTGGTCAGCCCCAGCATTTT. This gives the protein CASGQGVGQPQHF.

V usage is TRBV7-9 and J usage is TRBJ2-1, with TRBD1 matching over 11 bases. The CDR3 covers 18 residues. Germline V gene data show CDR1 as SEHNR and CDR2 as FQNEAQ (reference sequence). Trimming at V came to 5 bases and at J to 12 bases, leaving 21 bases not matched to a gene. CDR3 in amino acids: CASSTRRPGTGGIQGQFF. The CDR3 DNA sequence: TGTGCCAGCAGCACAAGGCGCCCCGGGACAGGGGGTATCCAGGGGCAGTTCTTC.

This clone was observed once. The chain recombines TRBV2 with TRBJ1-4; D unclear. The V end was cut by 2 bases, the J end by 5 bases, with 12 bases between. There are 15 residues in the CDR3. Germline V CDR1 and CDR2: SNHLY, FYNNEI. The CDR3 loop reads CASSEQRPVNEKLFF. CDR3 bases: TGTGCCAGCAGTGAACAGCGTCCAGTGAATGAAAAACTGTTTTTT.

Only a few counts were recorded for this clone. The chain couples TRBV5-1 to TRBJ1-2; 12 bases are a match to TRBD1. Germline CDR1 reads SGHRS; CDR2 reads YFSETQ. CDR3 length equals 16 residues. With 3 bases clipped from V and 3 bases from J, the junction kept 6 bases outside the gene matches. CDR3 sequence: CASSSGTGGADYGYTF. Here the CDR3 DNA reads TGCGCCAGCAGCTCCGGGACAGGGGGCGCCGACTATGGCTACACCTTC.

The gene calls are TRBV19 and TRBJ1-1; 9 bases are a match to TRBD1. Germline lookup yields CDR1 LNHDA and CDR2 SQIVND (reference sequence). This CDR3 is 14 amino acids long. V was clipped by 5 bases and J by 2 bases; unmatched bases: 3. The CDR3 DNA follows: TGTGCCAGTAGTGACAGGGGGGGAAACACTGAAGCTTTCTTT. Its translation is CASSDRGGNTEAFF.

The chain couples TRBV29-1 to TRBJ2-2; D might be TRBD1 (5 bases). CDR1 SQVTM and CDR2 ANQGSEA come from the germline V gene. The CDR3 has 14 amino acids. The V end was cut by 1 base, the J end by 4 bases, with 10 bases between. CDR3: CSVEVSTGTGELFF. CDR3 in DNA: TGCAGCGTTGAAGTTAGTACAGGCACCGGGGAGCTGTTTTTT.

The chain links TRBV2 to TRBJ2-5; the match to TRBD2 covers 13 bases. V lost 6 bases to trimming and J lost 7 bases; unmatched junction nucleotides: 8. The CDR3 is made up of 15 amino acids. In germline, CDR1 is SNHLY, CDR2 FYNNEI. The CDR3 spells CASRDTSGGAGTQYF. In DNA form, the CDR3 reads TGTGCCAGCAGAGATACTAGCGGGGGGGCAGGGACCCAGTACTTC.

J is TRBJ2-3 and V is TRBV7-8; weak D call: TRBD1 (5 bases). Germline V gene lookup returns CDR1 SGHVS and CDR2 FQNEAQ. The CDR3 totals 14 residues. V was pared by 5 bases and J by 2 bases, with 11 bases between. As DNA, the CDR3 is TGTGCCAGCAGCCGACAGCTATCCACAGATACGCAGTATTTT. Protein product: CASSRQLSTDTQYF. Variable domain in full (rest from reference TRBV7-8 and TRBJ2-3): GAGVSQSPRYKVAKRGQDVALRCDPISGHVSLFWYQQALGQGPEFLTYFQNEAQLDKSGLPSDRFFAERPEGSVSTLKIQRTQQEDSAVYLCASSRQLSTDTQYFGPGTRLTVL.